This T cell receptor (beta chain) stems from a study of blood T cell repertoires in COVID-19. The wider study: In each case, the material was cDNA or gDNA derived from T cells, B-cell-depleted T cells, or PBMCs.

The CDR3 spans 14 residues. The ends lost 5 bases at V and 4 bases at J; junction bases unmatched: 7. Per germline, CDR1 SNHLY and CDR2 FYNNEI. Generated by immunoSEQ multiplex PCR, the TCRdb table keeps only in-frame clones and is missing some. The sample contains about 370,000 clones, around 87% of which appear only once. The specimen was peripheral blood. This TCR was sampled from a woman aged 25 to 39 with COVID-19, enrolled during active disease. The rearrangement uses TRBV2 and TRBJ2-5; the match to TRBD2 covers 7 bases. CDR3 nucleotides: TGTGCCAGCAGTCCCTCGGGGGGTGGAGAGACCCAGTACTTC. This codes for CASSPSGGGETQYF.